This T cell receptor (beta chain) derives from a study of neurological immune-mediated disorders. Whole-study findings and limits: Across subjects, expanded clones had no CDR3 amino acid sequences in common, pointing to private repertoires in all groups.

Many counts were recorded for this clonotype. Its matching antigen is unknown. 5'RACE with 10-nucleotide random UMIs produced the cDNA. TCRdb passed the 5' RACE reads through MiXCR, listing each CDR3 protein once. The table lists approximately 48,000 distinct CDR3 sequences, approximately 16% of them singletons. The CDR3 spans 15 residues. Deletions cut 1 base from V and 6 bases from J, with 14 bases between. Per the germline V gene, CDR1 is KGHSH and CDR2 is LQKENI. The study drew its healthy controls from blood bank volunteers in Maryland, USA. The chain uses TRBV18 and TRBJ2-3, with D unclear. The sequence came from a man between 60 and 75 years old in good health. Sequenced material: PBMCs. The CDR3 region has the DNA TGTGCCAGCTCACCACTGAGCAGTCAGTCGGATACGCAGTATTTT. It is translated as CASSPLSSQSDTQYF.